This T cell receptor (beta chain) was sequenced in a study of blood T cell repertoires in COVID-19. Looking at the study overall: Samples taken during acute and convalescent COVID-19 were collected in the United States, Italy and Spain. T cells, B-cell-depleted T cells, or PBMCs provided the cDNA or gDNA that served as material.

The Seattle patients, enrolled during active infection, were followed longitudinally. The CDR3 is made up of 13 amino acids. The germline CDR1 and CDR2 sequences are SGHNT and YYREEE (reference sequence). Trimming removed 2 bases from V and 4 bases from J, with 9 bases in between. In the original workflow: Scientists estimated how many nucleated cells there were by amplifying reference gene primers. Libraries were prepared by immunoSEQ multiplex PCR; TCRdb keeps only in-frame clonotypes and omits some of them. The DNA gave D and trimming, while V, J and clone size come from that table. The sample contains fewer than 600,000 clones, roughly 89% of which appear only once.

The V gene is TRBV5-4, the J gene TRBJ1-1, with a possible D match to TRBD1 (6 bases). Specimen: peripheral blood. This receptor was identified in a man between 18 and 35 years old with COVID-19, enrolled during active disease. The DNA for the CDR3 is TGTGCCAGCAGCTTAGGACAGCCCACTGAAGCTTTCTTT. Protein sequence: CASSLGQPTEAFF. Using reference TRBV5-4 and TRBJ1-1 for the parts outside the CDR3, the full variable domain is ETGVTQSPTHLIKTRGQQVTLRCSSQSGHNTVSWYQQALGQGPQFIFQYYREEENGRGNFPPRFSGLQFPNYSSELNVNALELDDSALYLCASSLGQPTEAFFGQGTRLTVV.